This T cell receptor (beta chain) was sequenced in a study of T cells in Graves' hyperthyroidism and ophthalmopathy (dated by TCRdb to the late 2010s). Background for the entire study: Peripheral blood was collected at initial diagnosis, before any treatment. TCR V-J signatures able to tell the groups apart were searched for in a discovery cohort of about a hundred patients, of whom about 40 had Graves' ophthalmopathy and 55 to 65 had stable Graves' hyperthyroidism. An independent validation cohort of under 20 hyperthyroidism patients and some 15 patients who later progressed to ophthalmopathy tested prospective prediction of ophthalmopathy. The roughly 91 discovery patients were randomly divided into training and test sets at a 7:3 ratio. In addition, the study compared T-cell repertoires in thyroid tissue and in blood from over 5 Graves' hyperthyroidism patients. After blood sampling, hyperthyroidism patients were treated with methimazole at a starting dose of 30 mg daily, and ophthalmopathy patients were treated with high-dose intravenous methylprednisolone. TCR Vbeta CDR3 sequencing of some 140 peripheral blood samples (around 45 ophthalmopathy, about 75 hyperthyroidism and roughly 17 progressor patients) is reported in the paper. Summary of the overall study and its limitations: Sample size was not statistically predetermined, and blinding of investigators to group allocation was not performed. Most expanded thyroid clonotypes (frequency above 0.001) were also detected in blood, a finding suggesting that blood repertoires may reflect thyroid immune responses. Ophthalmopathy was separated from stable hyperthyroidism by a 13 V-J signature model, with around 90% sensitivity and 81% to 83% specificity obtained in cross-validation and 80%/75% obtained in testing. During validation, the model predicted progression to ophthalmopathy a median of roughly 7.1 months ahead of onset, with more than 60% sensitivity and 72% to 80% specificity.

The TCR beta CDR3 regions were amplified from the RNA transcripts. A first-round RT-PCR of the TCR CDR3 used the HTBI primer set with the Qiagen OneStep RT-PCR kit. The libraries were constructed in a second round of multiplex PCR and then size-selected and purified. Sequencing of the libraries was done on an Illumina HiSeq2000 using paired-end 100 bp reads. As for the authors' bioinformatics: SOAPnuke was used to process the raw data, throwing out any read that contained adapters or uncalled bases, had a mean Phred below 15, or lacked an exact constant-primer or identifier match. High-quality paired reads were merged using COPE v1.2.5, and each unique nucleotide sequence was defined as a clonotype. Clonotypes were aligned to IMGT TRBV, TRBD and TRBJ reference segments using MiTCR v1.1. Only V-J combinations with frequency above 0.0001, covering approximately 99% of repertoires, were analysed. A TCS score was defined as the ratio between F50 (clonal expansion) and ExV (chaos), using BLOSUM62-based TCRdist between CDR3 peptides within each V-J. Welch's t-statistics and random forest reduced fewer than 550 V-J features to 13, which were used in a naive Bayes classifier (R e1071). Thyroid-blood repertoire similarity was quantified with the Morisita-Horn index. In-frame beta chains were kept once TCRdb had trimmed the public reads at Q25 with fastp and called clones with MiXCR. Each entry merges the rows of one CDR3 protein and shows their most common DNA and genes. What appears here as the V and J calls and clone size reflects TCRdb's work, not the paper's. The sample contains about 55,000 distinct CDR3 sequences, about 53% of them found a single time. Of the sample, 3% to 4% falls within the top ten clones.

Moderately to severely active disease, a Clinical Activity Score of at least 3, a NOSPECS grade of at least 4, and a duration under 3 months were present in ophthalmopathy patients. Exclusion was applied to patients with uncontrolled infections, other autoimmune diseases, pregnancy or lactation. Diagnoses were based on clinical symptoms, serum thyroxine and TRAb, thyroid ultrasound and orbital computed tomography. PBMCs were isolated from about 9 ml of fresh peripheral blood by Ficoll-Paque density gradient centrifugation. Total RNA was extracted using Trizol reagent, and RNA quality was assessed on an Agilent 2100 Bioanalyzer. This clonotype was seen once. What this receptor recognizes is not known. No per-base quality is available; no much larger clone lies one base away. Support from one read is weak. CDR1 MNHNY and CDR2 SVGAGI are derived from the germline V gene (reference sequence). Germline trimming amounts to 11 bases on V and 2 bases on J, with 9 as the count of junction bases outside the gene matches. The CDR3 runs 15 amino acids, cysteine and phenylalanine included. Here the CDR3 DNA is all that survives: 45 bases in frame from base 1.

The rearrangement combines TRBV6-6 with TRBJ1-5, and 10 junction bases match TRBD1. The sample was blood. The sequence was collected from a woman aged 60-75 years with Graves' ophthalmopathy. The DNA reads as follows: TGTGCCGTGGACAGGGGGACGGGTGGCAATCAGCCCCAGCATTTT. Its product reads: CAVDRGTGGNQPQHF.